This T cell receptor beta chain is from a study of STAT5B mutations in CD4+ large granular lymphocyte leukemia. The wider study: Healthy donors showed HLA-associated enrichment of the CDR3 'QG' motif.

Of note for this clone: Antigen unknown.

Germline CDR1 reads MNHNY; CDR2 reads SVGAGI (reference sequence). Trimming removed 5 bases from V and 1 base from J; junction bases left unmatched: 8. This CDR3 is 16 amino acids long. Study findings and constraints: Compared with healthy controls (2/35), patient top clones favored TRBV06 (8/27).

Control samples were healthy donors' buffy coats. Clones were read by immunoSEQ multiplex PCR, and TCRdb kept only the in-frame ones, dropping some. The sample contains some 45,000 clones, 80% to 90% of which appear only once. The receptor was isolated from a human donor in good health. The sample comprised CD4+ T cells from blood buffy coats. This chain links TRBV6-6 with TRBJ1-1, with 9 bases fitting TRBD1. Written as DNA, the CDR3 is TGTGCCAGCAGTCCCTCGGGGACAGGGACGAACACTGAAGCTTTCTTT. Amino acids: CASSPSGTGTNTEAFF.